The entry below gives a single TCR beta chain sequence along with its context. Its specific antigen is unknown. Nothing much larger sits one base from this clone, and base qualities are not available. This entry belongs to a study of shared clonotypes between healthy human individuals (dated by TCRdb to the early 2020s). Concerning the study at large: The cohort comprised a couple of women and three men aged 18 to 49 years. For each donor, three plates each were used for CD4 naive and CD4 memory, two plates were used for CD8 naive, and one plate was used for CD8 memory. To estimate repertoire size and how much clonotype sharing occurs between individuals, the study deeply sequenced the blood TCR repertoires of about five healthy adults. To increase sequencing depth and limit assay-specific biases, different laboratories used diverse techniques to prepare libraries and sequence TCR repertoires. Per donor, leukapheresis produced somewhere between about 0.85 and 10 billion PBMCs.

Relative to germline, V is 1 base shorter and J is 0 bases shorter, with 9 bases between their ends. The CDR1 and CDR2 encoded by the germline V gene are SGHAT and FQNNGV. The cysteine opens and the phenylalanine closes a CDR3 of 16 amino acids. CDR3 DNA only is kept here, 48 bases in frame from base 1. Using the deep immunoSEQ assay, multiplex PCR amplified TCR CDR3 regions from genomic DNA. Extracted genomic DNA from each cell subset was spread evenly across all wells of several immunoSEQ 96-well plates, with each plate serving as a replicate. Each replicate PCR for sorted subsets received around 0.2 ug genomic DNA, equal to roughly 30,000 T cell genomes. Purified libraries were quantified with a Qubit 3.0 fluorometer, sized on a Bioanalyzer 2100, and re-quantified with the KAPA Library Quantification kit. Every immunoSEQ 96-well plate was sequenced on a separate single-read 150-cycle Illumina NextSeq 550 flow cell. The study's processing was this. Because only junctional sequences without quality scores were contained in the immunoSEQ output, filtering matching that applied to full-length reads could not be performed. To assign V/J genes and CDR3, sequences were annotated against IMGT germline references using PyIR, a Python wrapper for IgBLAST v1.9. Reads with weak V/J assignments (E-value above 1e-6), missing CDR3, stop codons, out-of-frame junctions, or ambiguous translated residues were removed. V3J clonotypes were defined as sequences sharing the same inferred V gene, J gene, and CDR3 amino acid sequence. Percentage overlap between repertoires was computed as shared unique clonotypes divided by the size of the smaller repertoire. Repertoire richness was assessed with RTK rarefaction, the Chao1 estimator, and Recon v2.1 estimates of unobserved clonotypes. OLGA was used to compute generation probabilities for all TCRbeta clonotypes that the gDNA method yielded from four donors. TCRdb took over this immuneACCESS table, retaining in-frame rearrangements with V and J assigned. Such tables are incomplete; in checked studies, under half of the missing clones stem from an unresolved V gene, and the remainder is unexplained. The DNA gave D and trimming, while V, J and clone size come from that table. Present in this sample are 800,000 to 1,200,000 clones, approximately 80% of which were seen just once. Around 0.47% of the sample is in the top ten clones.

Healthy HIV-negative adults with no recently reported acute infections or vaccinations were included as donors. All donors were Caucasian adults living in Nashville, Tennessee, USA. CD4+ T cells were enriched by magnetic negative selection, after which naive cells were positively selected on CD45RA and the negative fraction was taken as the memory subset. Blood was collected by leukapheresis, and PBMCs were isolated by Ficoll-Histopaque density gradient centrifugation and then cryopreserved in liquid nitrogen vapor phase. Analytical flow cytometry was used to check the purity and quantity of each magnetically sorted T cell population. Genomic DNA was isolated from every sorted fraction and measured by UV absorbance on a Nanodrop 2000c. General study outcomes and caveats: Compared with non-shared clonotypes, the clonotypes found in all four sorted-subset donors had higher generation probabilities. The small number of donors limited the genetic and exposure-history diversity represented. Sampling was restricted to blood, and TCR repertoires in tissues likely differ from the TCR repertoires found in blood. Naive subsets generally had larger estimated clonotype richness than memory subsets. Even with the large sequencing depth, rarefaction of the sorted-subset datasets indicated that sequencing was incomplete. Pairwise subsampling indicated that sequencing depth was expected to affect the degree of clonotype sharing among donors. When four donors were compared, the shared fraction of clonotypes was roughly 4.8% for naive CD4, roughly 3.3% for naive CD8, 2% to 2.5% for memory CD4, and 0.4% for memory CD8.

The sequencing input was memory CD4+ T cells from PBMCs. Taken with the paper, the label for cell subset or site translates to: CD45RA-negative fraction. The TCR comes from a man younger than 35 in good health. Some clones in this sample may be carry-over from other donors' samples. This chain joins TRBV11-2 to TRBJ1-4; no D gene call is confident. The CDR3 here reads CASSLGRGATNEKLFF. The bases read TGTGCCAGCAGCTTAGGACGGGGTGCAACTAATGAAAAACTGTTTTTT.